The 14 T cell receptor beta chains presented below share a single source sample, sequenced in a study of blood T cell repertoires in COVID-19. Sequencing was performed with immunoSEQ multiplex PCR; in TCRdb, only in-frame clones are kept and a portion is missing. The table lists roughly 280,000 clones, roughly 90% of them singletons. The specimen sequenced was peripheral blood. The source is a man in his thirties or forties with active or convalescent COVID-19.

This sequence joins TRBV11-3 and TRBJ2-1, with 8 bases matching TRBD2. Germline CDR1 is SGHNT and CDR2 is YENEEA. V gave up 5 bases and J gave up 2 bases; unmatched junction bases: 2. The CDR3 runs to 14 residues. The CDR3 sequence is CASSPGGPYNEQFF. The CDR3 DNA reads as TGTGCCAGCAGCCCGGGGGGGCCCTACAATGAGCAGTTCTTC.

This clone showed up just once. The chain employs TRBV18 and TRBJ1-1; possibly TRBD1 for D (5 bases). V was trimmed by 6 bases and J by 5 bases, leaving 13 bases between them. The CDR3 runs 13 residues. Germline V gene lookup returns CDR1 KGHSH and CDR2 LQKENI. CDR3 amino acids: CASSRSQGTEAFF. The CDR3 DNA follows: TGTGCCAGCTCGCGCTCGCAGGGAACTGAAGCTTTCTTT.

The V and J genes are TRBV7-2 and TRBJ1-2; D not resolved. The V end lost 4 bases, the J end lost 4 bases, and 10 bases lay between the germline ends. This CDR3 is 13 amino acids long. Germline assignment: CDR1 SGHTA and CDR2 FQGNSA. The CDR3 here is CASSSPGPYGYTF. The CDR3 coding sequence is TGTGCCAGCAGCTCACCTGGGCCCTATGGCTACACCTTC.

The V call is TRBV7-9, the J call TRBJ2-2, with TRBD1 matching over 8 bases. Germline CDR1 and CDR2: SEHNR and FQNEAQ (reference sequence). CDR3 length: 14 amino acids. V was clipped by 6 bases and J by 7 bases; unmatched bases: 7. Here the CDR3 reads CASRTGTGDGELFF. Here the CDR3 DNA reads TGTGCCAGCAGGACCGGGACAGGCGACGGGGAGCTGTTTTTT. The complete variable domain, with remaining parts taken from reference TRBV7-9 and TRBJ2-2, reads DTGVSQNPRHKITKRGQNVTFRCDPISEHNRLYWYRQTLGQGPEFLTYFQNEAQLEKSRLLSDRFSAERPKGSFSTLEIQRTEQGDSAMYLCASRTGTGDGELFFGEGSRLTVL.

This chain connects TRBV18 to TRBJ2-1; D gene uncertain. The germline V and J ends were trimmed by 0 bases and 6 bases, with 9 bases remaining between them. Germline values: CDR1 KGHSH, CDR2 LQKENI. The CDR3 consists of 14 residues. The CDR3, as DNA: TGTGCCAGCTCACCACCCTCTAAACCCAATGAGCAGTTCTTC. Its translation: CASSPPSKPNEQFF. The full variable domain, in which reference TRBV18 and TRBJ2-1 provide the parts outside the CDR3, is NAGVMQNPRHLVRRRGQEARLRCSPMKGHSHVYWYRQLPEEGLKFMVYLQKENIIDESGMPKERFSAEFPKEGPSILRIQQVVRGDSAAYFCASSPPSKPNEQFFGPGTRLTVL.

CDR3 in DNA: TGTGCCAGCTCACCACCCCCGGGACAGGGGTCCTACGAGCAGTACTTC. Amino acid sequence: CASSPPPGQGSYEQYF. The rearrangement joins TRBV18 to TRBJ2-7, with 10 bases that match TRBD1. Germline CDR1 and CDR2: KGHSH and LQKENI. The CDR3 loop spans 16 amino acids. V lost 0 bases and J lost 1; bases outside the gene matches: 3.

The genes are TRBV21-1 and TRBJ2-6; the table assigns TRBD2, which was not confirmed against the DNA. TRBV21-1 is marked as a pseudogene. The CDR3 loop spans 14 amino acids. CDR3 residues: CASSKVVEGFVLTF. The CDR3 DNA is TGTGCCAGCAGCAAAGTGGTAGAGGGTTTTGTCCTGACTTTC.

The chain employs TRBV7-9 and TRBJ2-1, with 8 bases that match TRBD2. Germline V gene data show CDR1 as SEHNR and CDR2 as FQNEAQ (reference sequence). The CDR3 is 14 residues long. V lost 7 bases, J lost 3 bases, and 5 bases stayed unmatched. CDR3 sequence reads: CASMRGDFYNEQFF. The CDR3 coding sequence is TGTGCCAGCATGCGGGGGGACTTCTACAATGAGCAGTTCTTC.

The chain combines TRBV19 with TRBJ1-4; 7 bases match TRBD1. V lost 2 bases to trimming and J lost 4 bases; unmatched junction nucleotides: 7. The CDR3 loop spans 16 amino acids. The V gene's germline CDR1 is LNHDA and CDR2 SQIVND (reference sequence). The CDR3 sequence: CASSIQTGTGNEKLFF. In DNA form, the CDR3 reads TGTGCCAGTAGTATACAGACAGGGACCGGTAATGAAAAACTGTTTTTT. The full variable domain, with the rest looked up from reference TRBV19 and TRBJ1-4, is DGGITQSPKYLFRKEGQNVTLSCEQNLNHDAMYWYRQDPGQGLRLIYYSQIVNDFQKGDIAEGYSVSREKKESFPLTVTSAQKNPTAFYLCASSIQTGTGNEKLFFGSGTQLSVL.

Here the CDR3 reads CASSTGQGYNSPLHF. CDR3 DNA: TGTGCCAGTAGTACCGGACAGGGTTATAATTCACCCCTCCACTTT. This sequence joins TRBV19 and TRBJ1-6; 8 bases match TRBD1. V was pared by 4 bases and J by 4 bases, with 3 bases of the junction left unmatched. Germline V gene sequence: CDR1 LNHDA, CDR2 SQIVND (reference sequence). The CDR3 sequence is 15 residues long.

The V gene is TRBV7-8, the J gene TRBJ1-2, with D possibly TRBD1 on 6 matching bases. This CDR3 region has 14 residues. V lost 3 bases and J lost 8, with 16 bases in between. Germline V gives CDR1 SGHVS, CDR2 FQNEAQ. CDR3 amino acids: CASSFSQGQGGYTF. As DNA, the CDR3 is TGTGCCAGCAGCTTTTCACAGGGTCAAGGCGGCTACACCTTC.

The genes are TRBV3-1 (or the pseudogene TRBV3-2) and TRBJ1-5; 7 nucleotides align to TRBD1. Germline trimming cut 3 bases from V and 3 bases from J; bases unmatched to any gene: 5. The V gene's germline CDR1 is LGHDT and CDR2 YNNKEL (reference sequence). This CDR3 region has 15 residues. CDR3 DNA sequence: TGTGCCAGCAGCCAGAGACAGGGAGTCAATCAGCCCCAGCATTTT. This sequence encodes CASSQRQGVNQPQHF.

This chain connects TRBV27 to TRBJ2-1, with 13 nucleotides matching TRBD2. Germline trimming cut 6 bases from V and 8 bases from J; bases unmatched to any gene: 7. Germline CDR1 is MNHEY and CDR2 is SMNVEV (reference sequence). The length of the CDR3 is 15 residues. The CDR3 sequence is CASRPLAGGQDEQFF. In DNA form, the CDR3 reads TGTGCCAGCAGGCCACTAGCGGGGGGGCAGGATGAGCAGTTCTTC.

The chain couples TRBV4-2 to TRBJ2-1; 7 nucleotides agree with TRBD2. V shed 2 bases and J 0 bases; nucleotides not matched to a gene: 4. Germline V gives CDR1 LGHNA, CDR2 YNFKEQ. The CDR3 has 16 residues. The CDR3 nucleotides are TGTGCCAGCAGCCAACCCGGGGGGAGCTCCTACAATGAGCAGTTCTTC. Its protein is CASSQPGGSSYNEQFF.